The 28 T cell receptor beta chains below all came from one sample that was sequenced in a study of CD8 T cells in Susac syndrome. cDNA came from about 0.51 to 1 ug RNA primed by random hexamers. TCRdb re-analysed the immunoSEQ multiplex PCR reads in MiXCR, keeping a single row per CDR3 protein. This table has 85,000 to 95,000 distinct CDR3 sequences, 90% to 95% appearing once. Sequenced sample: CD4+ T cells from PBMCs. Receptors originate from a human donor with Susac syndrome.

The chain combines TRBV3-1 with TRBJ1-1; D call uncertain. The CDR3 sequence is 14 residues long. Deletions cut 3 bases from V and 1 base from J, with 9 bases between. Germline assignment: CDR1 LGHDT and CDR2 YNNKEL (reference sequence). CDR3 nucleotides: TGTGCCAGCAGCCATCCGACGGCGAACACTGAAGCTTTCTTT. It is translated as CASSHPTANTEAFF.

The J gene is TRBJ2-5, the V gene TRBV5-8; D is possibly TRBD1 (6 bases). Looked up from germline, CDR1 is SGHTS and CDR2 is YDEGEE. V lost 6 bases, J lost 2 bases, and 17 bases lay in between. The CDR3 covers 15 residues. The CDR3 DNA sequence: TGTGCCAGCACCGGCGGACAGAGGGGACAAGAGACCCAGTACTTC. This translates into CASTGGQRGQETQYF.

The chain recombines TRBV19 with TRBJ1-1; D uncertain. Trimming removed 11 bases from V and 0 bases from J, with 13 bases in between. The CDR3 runs 13 residues. The V gene's germline CDR1 is LNHDA and CDR2 SQIVND (reference sequence). The CDR3 nucleotides are TGTGCCTGCAGCGGCAGCATGAACACTGAAGCTTTCTTT. Its translation: CACSGSMNTEAFF.

This chain connects TRBV6-4 to TRBJ2-3; tentatively, D is TRBD2 (6 bases). This CDR3 comprises 15 residues. Germline CDR1 and CDR2: MRHNA and SNTAGT. Trimming removed 2 bases at V and 0 bases at J, with 9 bases between. This CDR3 reads CASSDGRGSTDTQYF. The CDR3, as DNA: TGTGCCAGCAGTGACGGTCGGGGGAGCACAGATACGCAGTATTTT.

J is TRBJ2-3 and V is TRBV7-2, with 9 bases identical to TRBD2. CDR1 and CDR2 (germline): SGHTA, FQGNSA. The CDR3 totals 17 residues. J lost 5 bases, V lost 5 bases, and 14 bases had no gene match. The CDR3 loop is CASSPRLGAGGGDTQYF. DNA of the CDR3: TGTGCCAGCAGCCCCAGGTTGGGAGCGGGGGGAGGAGATACGCAGTATTTT.

The chain is built from TRBV7-2 and TRBJ2-1; 8 bases line up with TRBD2. CDR1 is SGHTA and CDR2 is FQGNSA in the germline V gene. V gave up 2 bases and J gave up 5 bases; unmatched junction bases: 11. This CDR3 is built from 17 residues. CDR3 DNA: TGTGCCAGCAGCTTAACTTTAGCGGGGACCATAAACAATGAGCAGTTCTTC. Protein: CASSLTLAGTINNEQFF. Variable domain in full (rest from reference TRBV7-2 and TRBJ2-1): GAGVSQSPSNKVTEKGKDVELRCDPISGHTALYWYRQSLGQGLEFLIYFQGNSAPDKSGLPSDRFSAERTGGSVSTLTIQRTQQEDSAVYLCASSLTLAGTINNEQFFGPGTRLTVL.

The chain joins TRBV20-1 to TRBJ1-2, with 7 bases identical to TRBD1. Germline V gene sequence: CDR1 DFQATT, CDR2 SNEGSKA (reference sequence). V lost 1 base and J lost 9; bases outside the gene matches: 8. The CDR3 length is 13 residues. CDR3: CSARGQGAMRYTF. The CDR3 DNA sequence: TGCAGTGCTAGAGGACAGGGAGCCATGCGCTACACCTTC.

The chain couples TRBV5-6 to TRBJ2-2, with D unresolved. From germline, CDR1 is SGHDT and CDR2 YYEEEE. With 4 bases removed from V and 0 bases from J, the gap between germline ends came to 7 bases. The length of the CDR3 is 14 residues. This CDR3 reads CASSDIANTGELFF. The CDR3 region has the DNA TGTGCCAGCAGCGATATAGCGAACACCGGGGAGCTGTTTTTT. Using reference TRBV5-6 and TRBJ2-2 for the parts outside the CDR3, the full variable domain is DAGVTQSPTHLIKTRGQQVTLRCSPKSGHDTVSWYQQALGQGPQFIFQYYEEEERQRGNFPDRFSGHQFPNYSSELNVNALLLGDSALYLCASSDIANTGELFFGEGSRLTVL.

The J gene is TRBJ2-2, the V gene TRBV7-2, with a weak D call TRBD1 (5 bases). There are 13 residues in the CDR3. The V end was cut by 2 bases, the J end by 7 bases, with 8 bases between. The germline V gene encodes CDR1 SGHTA and CDR2 FQGNSA. CDR3 bases: TGTGCCAGCAGCTTAATTCAGGGCGGGGAGCTGTTTTTT. It encodes CASSLIQGGELFF.

The chain is built from TRBV3-1 and TRBJ2-7, with D possibly being TRBD1 (6 bases). The CDR3 has 15 amino acids. CDR1 is LGHDT, CDR2 YNNKEL, per germline (reference sequence). Deletions cut 1 base from V and 7 bases from J, with 17 bases between. Written as DNA, the CDR3 is TGTGCCAGCAGCCAAGGGACAGAGAATACGGAGGAGCAGTACTTC. Residues: CASSQGTENTEEQYF.

The chain links TRBV30 to TRBJ2-3, with a weak D call TRBD2 (5 bases). CDR3 length equals 12 residues. CDR1 GTSNPN and CDR2 SVGIG come from the germline V gene (reference sequence). Trimming took 2 bases from V and 4 from J, leaving 7 bases between them. The CDR3 loop reads CAWSIGADTQYF. CDR3 sequence (DNA): TGTGCCTGGAGTATCGGGGCAGATACGCAGTATTTT.

The genes are TRBV6-6 and TRBJ2-5; 8 bases are shared with TRBD2. This CDR3 has 15 residues. CDR1 is MNHNY, CDR2 SVGAGI, per germline (reference sequence). J was trimmed by 5 bases and V by 5 bases; bases with no gene match: 10. The CDR3: CASSPSPGGQETQYF. The CDR3 DNA sequence: TGTGCCAGCAGTCCATCCCCGGGGGGGCAGGAGACCCAGTACTTC.

The chain recombines TRBV20-1 with TRBJ2-4; the D is unclear. Germline CDR1 reads DFQATT; CDR2 reads SNEGSKA (reference sequence). The CDR3 consists of 12 residues. Trimming took off 6 bases at V and 8 bases at J, with 14 bases between the two ends. Here the CDR3 reads CSAILGSDIQYF. DNA of the CDR3: TGCAGTGCGATACTGGGGTCGGACATTCAGTACTTC.

The chain uses TRBV19 and TRBJ1-2; D gene unclear. V lost 6 bases and J lost 4, with 9 bases in between. This CDR3 comprises 12 residues. The germline V gene encodes CDR1 LNHDA and CDR2 SQIVND (reference sequence). As DNA, the CDR3 is TGTGCCAGTAGCCCACCCTTCTATGGCTACACCTTC. This sequence encodes CASSPPFYGYTF.

This chain links TRBV30 with TRBJ2-5, with 7 bases fitting TRBD1. V was clipped by 0 bases and J by 5 bases; unmatched bases: 3. There are 13 residues in the CDR3. The germline V gene encodes CDR1 GTSNPN and CDR2 SVGIG (reference sequence). This CDR3 reads CAWSVGGAETQYF. CDR3 coding DNA: TGTGCCTGGAGTGTAGGGGGCGCGGAGACCCAGTACTTC.

This chain joins TRBV9 and TRBJ1-2; D is uncertain. Germline V gives CDR1 SGDLS, CDR2 YYNGEE. This CDR3 region has 13 residues. Trimming left V 3 bases short and J 1 base short, with 7 bases between. The CDR3 region is CASSEQINYGYTF. DNA for the CDR3: TGTGCCAGCAGCGAACAGATTAACTATGGCTACACCTTC.

The chain joins TRBV5-1 to TRBJ2-3; the D is unclear. V shed 2 bases and J shed 8 bases, with 9 bases lying between them. Germline CDR1 and CDR2: SGHRS and YFSETQ. The length of the CDR3 is 12 residues. The CDR3 loop is CASSFTSVTQYF. The CDR3 DNA follows: TGCGCCAGCAGCTTCACTTCGGTTACGCAGTATTTT.

V is TRBV20-1 and J is TRBJ2-1, with TRBD2 matching over 8 bases. The CDR3 consists of 13 residues. V gave up 1 base and J gave up 6 bases; unmatched junction bases: 2. CDR1 and CDR2 from the germline V gene are DFQATT and SNEGSKA (reference sequence). This CDR3 reads CSARVSGTNEQFF. For the CDR3, the DNA is TGCAGTGCTAGAGTTAGCGGGACCAATGAGCAGTTCTTC.

The chain joins TRBV9 to TRBJ2-7; 9 bases fit TRBD2. With V trimmed by 4 bases and J by 3 bases, 5 bases remained unmatched. In germline, CDR1 is SGDLS, CDR2 YYNGEE. The CDR3 totals 14 residues. In nucleotides, the CDR3 is TGTGCCAGCAGCCCCGGGACTAGCATCTACGAGCAGTACTTC. Amino acids: CASSPGTSIYEQYF. Looking up the rest from reference TRBV9 and TRBJ2-7 gives the full variable domain: DSGVTQTPKHLITATGQRVTLRCSPRSGDLSVYWYQQSLDQGLQFLIQYYNGEERAKGNILERFSAQQFPDLHSELNLSSLELGDSALYFCASSPGTSIYEQYFGPGTRLTVT.

This clonotype showed up just once. V gene TRBV20-1 combines with J gene TRBJ2-7; D might be TRBD1 (5 bases). With 2 bases removed from V and 6 bases from J, the gap between germline ends came to 14 bases. The germline CDR1 and CDR2 sequences are DFQATT and SNEGSKA (reference sequence). The CDR3 covers 13 residues. The CDR3 spells CSARPGASAEQYF. The CDR3 bases are TGCAGTGCTAGACCTGGGGCTAGTGCCGAGCAGTACTTC.

The chain is built from TRBV23-1 and TRBJ1-1; 7 positions match TRBD1. TRBV23-1 is an ORF, and what it does is uncertain. V shed 4 bases and J 6 bases; nucleotides not matched to a gene: 11. This CDR3 is 15 amino acids long. CDR3 region: CASSRGTVGEAEAFF. In nucleotides, the CDR3 is TGCGCCAGCAGTCGGGGGACAGTGGGGGAGGCTGAAGCTTTCTTT.

The chain couples TRBV5-1 to TRBJ1-2, with D perhaps matching TRBD1 (5 bases). The CDR3 is made up of 15 amino acids. V was pared by 4 bases and J by 1 base, with 14 bases between. From germline, CDR1 is SGHRS and CDR2 YFSETQ. CDR3 sequence (DNA): TGCGCCAGCAGCCTGGACGGGACCCTTAACTATGGCTACACCTTC. Amino acids: CASSLDGTLNYGYTF.

The V gene is TRBV28, the J gene TRBJ1-2; 9 nucleotides align to TRBD1. Germline V gene data show CDR1 as MDHEN and CDR2 as SYDVKM. The trim removed 5 bases at V and 5 bases at J, leaving 12 bases unmatched. The CDR3 is made up of 16 amino acids. CDR3 loop: CASSNPPGQGRYGYTF. The CDR3 coding sequence is TGTGCCAGCAGTAATCCCCCGGGACAGGGAAGGTATGGCTACACCTTC.

This CDR3 is CASSFGTGNQPQHF. The CDR3, as DNA: TGTGCCAGCAGCTTCGGGACAGGGAATCAGCCCCAGCATTTT. This sequence joins TRBV7-9 and TRBJ1-5, with 9 bases fitting TRBD1. Germline loops: CDR1 SEHNR, CDR2 FQNEAQ (reference sequence). The CDR3 extends over 14 amino acids. V was clipped by 3 bases and J by 4 bases; unmatched bases: 1.

The chain joins TRBV4-3 to TRBJ2-3; D possibly corresponds to TRBD2 (5 bases). The CDR3 extends over 13 amino acids. The V gene lost 3 bases and the J gene lost 7 bases, with 11 bases spanning the gap. The germline V gene has CDR1 LGHNA and CDR2 YSLEER. CDR3 DNA: TGCGCCAGCAGCCAGCTATCGGGGTATACGCAGTATTTT. This codes for CASSQLSGYTQYF.

The CDR3 DNA reads TGCGCCAGCAGCTTGGAGACAGCGGGAAACACCATATATTTT. Its protein product is CASSLETAGNTIYF. The chain joins TRBV5-1 to TRBJ1-3; D perhaps matches TRBD1 (5 bases). The germline gives CDR1 SGHRS, CDR2 YFSETQ. The CDR3 length is 14 residues. V was shortened by 0 bases and J by 4 bases, with 8 bases between the two germline ends.

The chain carries TRBV7-8 and TRBJ2-4, with 7 bases that match TRBD2. The V and J ends lost 6 bases and 12 bases, in that order; junction bases with no gene match: 11. Germline V CDR1 and CDR2: SGHVS, FQNEAQ. The CDR3 runs to 13 residues. The CDR3 nucleotides are TGTGCCAGCAGAGCGGGACTCCCGTATCCTCAGTACTTC. Translation gives CASRAGLPYPQYF. Together with reference TRBV7-8 and TRBJ2-4, the CDR3 gives the full variable domain: GAGVSQSPRYKVAKRGQDVALRCDPISGHVSLFWYQQALGQGPEFLTYFQNEAQLDKSGLPSDRFFAERPEGSVSTLKIQRTQQEDSAVYLCASRAGLPYPQYFGAGTRLSVL.

The gene calls are TRBV29-1 and TRBJ1-4; no clear D gene. Germline V gives CDR1 SQVTM, CDR2 ANQGSEA. V gave up 7 bases and J gave up 3 bases, with 9 bases separating them. This CDR3 contains 12 residues. The CDR3, as DNA: TGCAGCGCGGCGGAGGCTAATGAAAAACTGTTTTTT. It translates to CSAAEANEKLFF.